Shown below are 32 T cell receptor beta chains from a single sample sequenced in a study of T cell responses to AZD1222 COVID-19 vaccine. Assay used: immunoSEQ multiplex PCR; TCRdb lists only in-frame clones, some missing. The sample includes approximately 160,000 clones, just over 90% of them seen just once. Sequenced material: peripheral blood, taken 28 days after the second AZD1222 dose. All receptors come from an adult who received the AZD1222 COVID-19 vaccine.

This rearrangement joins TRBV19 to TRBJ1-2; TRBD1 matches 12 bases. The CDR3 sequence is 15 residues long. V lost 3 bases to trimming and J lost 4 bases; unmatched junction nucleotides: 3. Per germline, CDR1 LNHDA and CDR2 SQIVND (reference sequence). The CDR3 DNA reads TGTGCCAGTAGTATCCCGGGACAGGGGGCCTATGGCTACACCTTC. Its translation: CASSIPGQGAYGYTF.

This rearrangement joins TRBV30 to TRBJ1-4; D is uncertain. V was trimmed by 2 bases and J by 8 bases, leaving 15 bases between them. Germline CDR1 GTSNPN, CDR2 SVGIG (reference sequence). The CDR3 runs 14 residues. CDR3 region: CAWSLPSRGEKLFF. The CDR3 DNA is TGTGCCTGGAGTCTCCCTTCCCGCGGAGAAAAACTGTTTTTT.

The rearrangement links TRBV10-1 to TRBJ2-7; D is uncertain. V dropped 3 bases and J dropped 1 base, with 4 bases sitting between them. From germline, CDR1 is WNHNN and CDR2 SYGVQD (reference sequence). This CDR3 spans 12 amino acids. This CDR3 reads CASSDTSYEQYF. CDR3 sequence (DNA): TGCGCCAGCAGTGACACTTCCTACGAGCAGTACTTC.

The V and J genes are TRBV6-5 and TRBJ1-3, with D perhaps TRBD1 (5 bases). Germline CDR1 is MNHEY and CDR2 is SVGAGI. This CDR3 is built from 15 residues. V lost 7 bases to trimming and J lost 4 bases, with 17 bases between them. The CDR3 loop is CASTRDGDVGNTIYF. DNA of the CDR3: TGTGCCAGCACTCGGGACGGGGACGTAGGAAACACCATATATTTT.

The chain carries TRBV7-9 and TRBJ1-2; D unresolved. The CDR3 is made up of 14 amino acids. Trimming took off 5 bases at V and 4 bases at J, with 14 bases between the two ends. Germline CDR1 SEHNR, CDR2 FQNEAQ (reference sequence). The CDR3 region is CASSPTQSLYGYTF. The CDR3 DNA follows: TGTGCCAGCAGCCCCACCCAGAGTCTCTATGGCTACACCTTC.

The CDR3 nucleotides read TGTGCCAGCAGCCAGGACAGGCGATCGGATTCACCCCTCCACTTT. Translation gives CASSQDRRSDSPLHF. The J gene is TRBJ1-6, the V gene TRBV28, with TRBD1 matching 7 bases. Germline lookup yields CDR1 MDHEN and CDR2 SYDVKM. CDR3 length: 15 residues. V lost 6 bases, J lost 8 bases, and 10 bases stayed unmatched.

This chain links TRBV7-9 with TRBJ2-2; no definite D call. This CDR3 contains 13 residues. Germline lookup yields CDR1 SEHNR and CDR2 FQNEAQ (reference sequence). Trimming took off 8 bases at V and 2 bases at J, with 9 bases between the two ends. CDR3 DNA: TGTGCCAGCCAGGACGGTAACACCGGGGAGCTGTTTTTT. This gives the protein CASQDGNTGELFF.

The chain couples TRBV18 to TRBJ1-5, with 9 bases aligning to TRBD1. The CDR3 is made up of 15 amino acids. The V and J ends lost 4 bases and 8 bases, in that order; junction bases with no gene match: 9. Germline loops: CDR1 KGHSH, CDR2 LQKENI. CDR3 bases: TGTGCCAGCTCACTTGGGACAGGGTCAGCGGAGCCCCAGCATTTT. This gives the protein CASSLGTGSAEPQHF.

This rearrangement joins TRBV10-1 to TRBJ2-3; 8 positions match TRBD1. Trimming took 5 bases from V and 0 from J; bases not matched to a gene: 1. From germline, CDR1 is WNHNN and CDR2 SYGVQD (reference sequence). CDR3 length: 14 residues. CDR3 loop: CASSWTGSTDTQYF. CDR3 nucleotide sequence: TGCGCCAGCAGTTGGACAGGGAGCACAGATACGCAGTATTTT.

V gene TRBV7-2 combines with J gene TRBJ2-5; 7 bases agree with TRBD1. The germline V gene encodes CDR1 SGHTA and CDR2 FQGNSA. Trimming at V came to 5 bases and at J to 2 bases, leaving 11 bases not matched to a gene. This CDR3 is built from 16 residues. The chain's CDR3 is CASSKRQGGGQETQYF. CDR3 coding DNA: TGTGCCAGCAGCAAAAGACAGGGTGGGGGTCAAGAGACCCAGTACTTC.

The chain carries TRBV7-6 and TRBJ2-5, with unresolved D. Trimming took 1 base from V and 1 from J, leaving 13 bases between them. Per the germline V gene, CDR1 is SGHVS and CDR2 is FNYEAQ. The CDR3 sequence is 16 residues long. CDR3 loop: CASSLVQVWSQETQYF. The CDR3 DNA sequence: TGTGCCAGCAGCTTAGTCCAGGTCTGGAGCCAAGAGACCCAGTACTTC.

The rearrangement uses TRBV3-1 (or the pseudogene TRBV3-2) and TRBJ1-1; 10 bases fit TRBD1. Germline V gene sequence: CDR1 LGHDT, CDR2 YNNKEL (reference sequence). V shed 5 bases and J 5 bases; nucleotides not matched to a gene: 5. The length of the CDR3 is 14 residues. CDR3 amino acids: CASSSRDRGTEAFF. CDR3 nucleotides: TGTGCCAGCAGCTCCCGGGACAGGGGAACTGAAGCTTTCTTT.

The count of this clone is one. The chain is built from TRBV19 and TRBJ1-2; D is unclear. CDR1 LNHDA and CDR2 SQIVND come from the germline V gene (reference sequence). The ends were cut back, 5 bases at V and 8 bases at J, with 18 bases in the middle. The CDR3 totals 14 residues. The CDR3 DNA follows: TGTGCCAGTAGTCCAAGTGGCCAGTATAGGGGCTACACCTTC. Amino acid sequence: CASSPSGQYRGYTF.

CDR3 loop: CAWIGSRRAFDGYTF. The CDR3 DNA reads as TGTGCCTGGATCGGAAGTCGGAGGGCATTTGATGGCTACACCTTC. The chain employs TRBV30 and TRBJ1-2; no clear D gene. This CDR3 comprises 15 residues. Germline V gene data show CDR1 as GTSNPN and CDR2 as SVGIG (reference sequence). V was shortened by 4 bases and J by 6 bases, with 21 bases between the two germline ends.

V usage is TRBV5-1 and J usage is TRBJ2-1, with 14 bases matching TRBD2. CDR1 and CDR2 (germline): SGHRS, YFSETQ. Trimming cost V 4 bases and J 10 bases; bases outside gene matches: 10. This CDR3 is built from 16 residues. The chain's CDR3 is CASSLAGTSGGREQFF. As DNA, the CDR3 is TGCGCCAGCAGCCTAGCCGGGACTAGCGGGGGCCGAGAGCAGTTCTTC.

CDR3 residues: CASSLASVPQETQYF. The CDR3 nucleotides are TGTGCCAGCAGCTTAGCGTCAGTGCCCCAAGAGACCCAGTACTTC. This chain links TRBV7-2 with TRBJ2-5; the D is unclear. This CDR3 spans 15 amino acids. V lost 0 bases and J 1 base, leaving 9 bases between the germline ends. CDR1 is SGHTA and CDR2 is FQGNSA in the germline V gene. The variable domain in full, completed from reference TRBV7-2 and TRBJ2-5, reads GAGVSQSPSNKVTEKGKDVELRCDPISGHTALYWYRQSLGQGLEFLIYFQGNSAPDKSGLPSDRFSAERTGGSVSTLTIQRTQQEDSAVYLCASSLASVPQETQYFGPGTRLLVL.

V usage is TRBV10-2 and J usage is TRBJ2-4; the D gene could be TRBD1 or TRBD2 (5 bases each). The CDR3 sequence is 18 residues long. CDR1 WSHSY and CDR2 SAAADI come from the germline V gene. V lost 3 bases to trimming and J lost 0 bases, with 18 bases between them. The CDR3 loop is CASSDPGRQTLAKNIQYF. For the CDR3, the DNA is TGCGCCAGCAGTGACCCGGGACGTCAGACTCTAGCCAAAAACATTCAGTACTTC.

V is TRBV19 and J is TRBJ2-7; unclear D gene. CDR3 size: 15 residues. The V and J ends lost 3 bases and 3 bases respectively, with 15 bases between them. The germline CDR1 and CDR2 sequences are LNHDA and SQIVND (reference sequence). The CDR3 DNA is TGTGCCAGTAGTATGTTAGCCAGCCACTTCTACGAGCAGTACTTC. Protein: CASSMLASHFYEQYF.

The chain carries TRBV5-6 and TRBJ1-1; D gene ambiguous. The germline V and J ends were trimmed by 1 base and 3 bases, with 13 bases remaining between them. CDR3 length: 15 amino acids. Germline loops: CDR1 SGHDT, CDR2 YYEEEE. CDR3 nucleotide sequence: TGTGCCAGCAGCTTGATGCGGGGTTCGGACACTGAAGCTTTCTTT. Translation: CASSLMRGSDTEAFF.

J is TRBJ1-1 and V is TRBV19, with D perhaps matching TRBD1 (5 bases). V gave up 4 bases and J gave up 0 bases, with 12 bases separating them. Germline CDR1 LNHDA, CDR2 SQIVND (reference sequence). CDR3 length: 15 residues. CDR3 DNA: TGTGCCAGTAGTAAGGCAGACAGACTGAACACTGAAGCTTTCTTT. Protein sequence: CASSKADRLNTEAFF.

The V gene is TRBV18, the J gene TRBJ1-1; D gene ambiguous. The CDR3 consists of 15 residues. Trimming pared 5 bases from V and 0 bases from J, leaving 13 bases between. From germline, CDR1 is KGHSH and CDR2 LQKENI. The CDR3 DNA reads TGTGCCAGCTCAACGGCGCTAGACCTGAACACTGAAGCTTTCTTT. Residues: CASSTALDLNTEAFF.

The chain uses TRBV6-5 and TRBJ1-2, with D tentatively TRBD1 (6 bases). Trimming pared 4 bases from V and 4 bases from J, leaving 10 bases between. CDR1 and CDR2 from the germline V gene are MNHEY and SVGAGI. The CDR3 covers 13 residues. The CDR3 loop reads CASSFGGRYGYTF. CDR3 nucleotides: TGTGCCAGCAGTTTCGGGGGGCGCTATGGCTACACCTTC.

Here the CDR3 reads CASSITIVWGVGNQPQHF. The CDR3 bases are TGTGCCAGTAGTATAACAATTGTGTGGGGGGTTGGCAATCAGCCCCAGCATTTT. The rearrangement uses TRBV19 and TRBJ1-5, with D maybe TRBD1 (5 bases). V dropped 2 bases and J dropped 2 bases, with 19 bases sitting between them. CDR3 length equals 18 residues. The germline CDR1 and CDR2 sequences are LNHDA and SQIVND (reference sequence).

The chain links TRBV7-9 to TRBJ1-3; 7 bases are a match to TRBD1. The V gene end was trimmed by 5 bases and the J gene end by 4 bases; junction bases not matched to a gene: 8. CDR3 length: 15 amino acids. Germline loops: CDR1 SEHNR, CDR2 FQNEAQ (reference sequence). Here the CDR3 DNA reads TGTGCCAGCAGCCCCGACAGGGCATACGGAAACACCATATATTTT. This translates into CASSPDRAYGNTIYF.

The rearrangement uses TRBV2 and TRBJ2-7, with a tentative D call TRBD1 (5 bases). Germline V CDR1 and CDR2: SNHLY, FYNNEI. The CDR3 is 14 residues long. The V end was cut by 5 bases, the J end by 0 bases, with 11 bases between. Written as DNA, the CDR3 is TGTGCCAGCAGTCTCTCGGACACCTCCTACGAGCAGTACTTC. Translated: CASSLSDTSYEQYF.

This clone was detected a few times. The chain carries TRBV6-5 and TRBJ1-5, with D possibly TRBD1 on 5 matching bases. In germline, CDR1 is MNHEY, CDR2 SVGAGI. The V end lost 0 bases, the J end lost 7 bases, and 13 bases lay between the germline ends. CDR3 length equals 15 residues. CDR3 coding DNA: TGTGCCAGCAGTTACTCGGCCAGGGCGAGACAGCCCCAGCATTTT. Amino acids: CASSYSARARQPQHF.

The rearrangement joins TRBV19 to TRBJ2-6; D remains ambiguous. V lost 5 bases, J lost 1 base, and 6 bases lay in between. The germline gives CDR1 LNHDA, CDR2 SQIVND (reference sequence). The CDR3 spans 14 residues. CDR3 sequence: CASSPRSGANVLTF. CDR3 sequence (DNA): TGTGCCAGTAGTCCCAGGTCTGGGGCCAACGTCCTGACTTTC.

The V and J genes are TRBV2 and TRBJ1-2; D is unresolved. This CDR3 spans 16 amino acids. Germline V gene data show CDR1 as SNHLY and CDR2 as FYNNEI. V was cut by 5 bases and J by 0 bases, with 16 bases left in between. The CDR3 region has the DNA TGTGCCAGCAGTAAAAGGGAGGGCACATCTAACTATGGCTACACCTTC. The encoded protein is CASSKREGTSNYGYTF.

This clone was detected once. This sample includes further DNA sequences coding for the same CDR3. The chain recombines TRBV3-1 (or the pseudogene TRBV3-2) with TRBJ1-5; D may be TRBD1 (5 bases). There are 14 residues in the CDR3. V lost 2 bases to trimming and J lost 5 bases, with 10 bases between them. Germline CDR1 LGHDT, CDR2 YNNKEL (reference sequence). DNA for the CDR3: TGTGCCAGCAGCCAACAGGGAAGTCATCAGCCCCAGCATTTT. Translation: CASSQQGSHQPQHF.

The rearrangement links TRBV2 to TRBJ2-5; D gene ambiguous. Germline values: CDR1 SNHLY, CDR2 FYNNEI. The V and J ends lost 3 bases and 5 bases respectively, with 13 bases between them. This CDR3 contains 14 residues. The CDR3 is CASSEEIVGETQYF. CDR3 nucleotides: TGTGCCAGCAGTGAGGAAATAGTAGGGGAGACCCAGTACTTC.

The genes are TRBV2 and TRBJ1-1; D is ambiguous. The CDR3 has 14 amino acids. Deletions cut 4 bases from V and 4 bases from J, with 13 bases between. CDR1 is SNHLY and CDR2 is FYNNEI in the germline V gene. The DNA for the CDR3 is TGTGCCAGCAGTGTTTACGGCGGCGGCACTGAAGCTTTCTTT. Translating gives CASSVYGGGTEAFF.

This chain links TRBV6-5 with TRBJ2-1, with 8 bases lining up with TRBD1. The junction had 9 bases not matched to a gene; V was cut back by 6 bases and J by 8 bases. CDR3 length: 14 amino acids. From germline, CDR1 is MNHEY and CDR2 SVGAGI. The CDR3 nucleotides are TGTGCCAGCAGGGACAGGGCAGGCTGGGATGAGCAGTTCTTC. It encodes CASRDRAGWDEQFF.